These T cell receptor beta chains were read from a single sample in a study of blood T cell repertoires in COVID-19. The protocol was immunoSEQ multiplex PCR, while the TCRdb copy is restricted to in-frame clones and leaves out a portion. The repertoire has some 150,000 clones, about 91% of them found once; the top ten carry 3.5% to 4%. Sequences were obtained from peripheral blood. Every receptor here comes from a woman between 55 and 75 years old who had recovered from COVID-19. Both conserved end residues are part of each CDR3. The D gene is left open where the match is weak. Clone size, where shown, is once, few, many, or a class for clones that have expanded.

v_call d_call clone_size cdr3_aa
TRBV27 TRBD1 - CASSRDRAYEQYF
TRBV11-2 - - CASSLLYGSGGVQETQYF
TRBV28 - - CASRAETYTDTQYF
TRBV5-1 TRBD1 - CASSSGQGDEQYF
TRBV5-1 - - CASQWDSSYNEQFF
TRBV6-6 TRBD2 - CASSSTSGGGDEQFF
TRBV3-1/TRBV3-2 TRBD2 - CASSRGGEETQYF
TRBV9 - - CASSARLLDEQYF
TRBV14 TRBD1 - CASSQAQGAFSDEQFF
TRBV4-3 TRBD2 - CASSQEPLLAGEVNTQYF
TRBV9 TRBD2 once CASSWGLAGTFSTDTQYF
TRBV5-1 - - CASSSGLSSGNTIYF
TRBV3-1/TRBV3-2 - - CASSLTGSNSPLHF
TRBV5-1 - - CASSPTLGRDSPLHF
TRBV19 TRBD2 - CASSMTSGGHYEQYF
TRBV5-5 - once CASDLSGGLEEFF
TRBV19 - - CASSMGHLTEAFF
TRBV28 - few CATTQGFNEQFF
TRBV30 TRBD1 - CAWSTDRVLTDTQYF
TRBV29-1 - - CSVEWAVNDEQFF
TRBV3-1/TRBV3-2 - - CASSQDPQLARGDTQYF
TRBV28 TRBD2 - CASSLTAGGNNEQFF
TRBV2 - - CASSHELSGANVLTF
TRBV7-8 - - CASSPSGRRLNVDNQPQHF
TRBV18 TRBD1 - CASSGQGADQPQHF
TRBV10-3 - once CAISAVVRDNSPLHF
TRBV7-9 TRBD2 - CASSEIAGGPNEQFF
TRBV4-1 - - CASSQAQLSNQPQHF
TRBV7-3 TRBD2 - CASSLRLAGGSTDTQYF
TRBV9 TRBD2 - CASSSLPGLANEQFF
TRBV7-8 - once CASSTRVQGSAFF
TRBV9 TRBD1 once CASSVVRQGENTEAFF
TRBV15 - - CATSRETGYYGYTF
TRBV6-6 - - CASSTDSEAFF
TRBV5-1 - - CASSSNRNRYFEAFF
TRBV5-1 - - CASSLVGAVSGNTIYF
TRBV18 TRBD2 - CASSPPEGSGVYNEQFF
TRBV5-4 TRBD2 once CASSLVGGGVSTDTQYF
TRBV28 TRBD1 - CASSSVWTGYLEGQGYEQFF
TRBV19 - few CASSIPLAKNIQYF
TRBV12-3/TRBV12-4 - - CASSFQLDTEAFF
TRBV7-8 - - CASSSTGQSVGNEQFF
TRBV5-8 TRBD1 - CASSLGTGGGSPLHF
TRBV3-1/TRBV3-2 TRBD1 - CASSQLTGGSETQYF
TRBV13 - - CASSSRSRVNTEAFF
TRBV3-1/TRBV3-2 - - CASSPRVSGNTIYF
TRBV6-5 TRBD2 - CASSSSGGGYNEQFF
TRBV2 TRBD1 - CASAGTGQEQYF
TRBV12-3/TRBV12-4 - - CASSLGAGEQYF